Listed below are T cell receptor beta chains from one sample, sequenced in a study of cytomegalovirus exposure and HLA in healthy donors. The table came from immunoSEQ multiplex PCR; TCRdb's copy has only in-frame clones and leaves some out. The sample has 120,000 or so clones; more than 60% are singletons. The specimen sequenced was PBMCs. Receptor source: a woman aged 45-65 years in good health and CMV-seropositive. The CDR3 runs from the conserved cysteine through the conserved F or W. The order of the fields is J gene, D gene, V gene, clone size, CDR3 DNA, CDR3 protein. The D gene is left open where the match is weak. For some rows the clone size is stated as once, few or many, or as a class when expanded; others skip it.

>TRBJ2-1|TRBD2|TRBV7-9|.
TGTGCCAGCAGCTTAGAGGGGACTACTATCAATGAGCAGTTCTTC
CASSLEGTTINEQFF
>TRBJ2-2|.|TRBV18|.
TGTGCCAGCTCACAAGGTAGCAGCGGAATCGGGGAGCTGTTTTTT
CASSQGSSGIGELFF
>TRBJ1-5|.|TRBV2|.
TGTGCCAGCAGTGAAGGCTGGAGTAGCAATCAGCCCCAGCATTTT
CASSEGWSSNQPQHF
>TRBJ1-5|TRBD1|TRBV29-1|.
TGCAGCGTAGGGACAGGGCGCGATCAGCCCCAGCATTTT
CSVGTGRDQPQHF
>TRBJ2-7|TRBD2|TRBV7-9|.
TGTTCCAGCAGCTTAGCGGGGGGCTACGAGCAGTACTTC
CSSSLAGGYEQYF
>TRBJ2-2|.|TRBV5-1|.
TGCGCCAGCAGCGCGCTCACGGGGAAGGGAACCGGGGAGCTGTTTTTT
CASSALTGKGTGELFF
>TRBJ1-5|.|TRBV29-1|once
TGCAGCGTTGAAGTTTGGGGATTACAGGGCCCTGACGATCAGCCCCAGCATTTT
CSVEVWGLQGPDDQPQHF
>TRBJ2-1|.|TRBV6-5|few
TGTGCCAGCAGTTATCGGAGCTCCTACAATGAGCAGTTCTTC
CASSYRSSYNEQFF
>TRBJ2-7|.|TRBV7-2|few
TGTGCGTCTTCCCGGACTACCTACGAGCAGTACTTC
CASSRTTYEQYF
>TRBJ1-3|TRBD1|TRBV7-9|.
TGTGCCAGCAGCTTAGTGCTGGACAGGGTGGTTCGAAACACCATATATTTT
CASSLVLDRVVRNTIYF
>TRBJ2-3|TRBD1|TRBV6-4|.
TGTGCCAGCAGTCTTCAGGGGGACACAGATACGCAGTATTTT
CASSLQGDTDTQYF
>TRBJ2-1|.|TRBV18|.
TGTGCCAGCTCAGATACCACTTTGAATGAGCAGTTCTTC
CASSDTTLNEQFF
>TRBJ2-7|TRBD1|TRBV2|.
TGTGCCAGCATTCAGACAGGGGTCGAGCAGTACTTC
CASIQTGVEQYF
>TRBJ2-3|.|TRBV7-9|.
TGTGCCAGCAGCCACCCAGTGGGGGCGACGCAGTATTTT
CASSHPVGATQYF
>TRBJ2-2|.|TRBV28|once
TGTGCCAGCAGCCTGGGGGGTGGGGAGCTGTTTTTT
CASSLGGGELFF
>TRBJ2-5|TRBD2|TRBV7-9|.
TGTGCCAGCAGCTTAGATCTCCCTCGAGCGGGAGAGTGGAAGACCCAGTACTTC
CASSLDLPRAGEWKTQYF
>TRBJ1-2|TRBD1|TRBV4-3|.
TGCGCCAGCAGCCTCAGACAGGGCCAGGCGGATGGCTACACCTTC
CASSLRQGQADGYTF
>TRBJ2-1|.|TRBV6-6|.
TGTGCCAGCAGGTCGAACAGGGCCGACAAGTACAATGAGCAGTTCTTC
CASRSNRADKYNEQFF
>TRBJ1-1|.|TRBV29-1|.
TGCAGCGTTGAAGGACAGGAGAACACTGAAGCTTTCTTT
CSVEGQENTEAFF
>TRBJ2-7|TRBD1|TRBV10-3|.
TGTGCCATCAGTGAGTCTCTGGACAGGGTTACCTACGAGCAGTACTTC
CAISESLDRVTYEQYF
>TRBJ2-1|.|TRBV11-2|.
TGTGCCAGCAGCTTAGTCCTTTTCGGCAATGAGCAGTTCTTC
CASSLVLFGNEQFF
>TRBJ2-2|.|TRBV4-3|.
TGCGCCAGCAGCCCCGCTAGAATGGCCGGGGAGCTGTTTTTT
CASSPARMAGELFF
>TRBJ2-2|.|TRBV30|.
TGTGCCTGGAGTGTACGGCTCTACAGCCCCCAAGGAACCGGGGAGCTGTTTTTT
CAWSVRLYSPQGTGELFF
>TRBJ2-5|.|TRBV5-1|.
TGCGCCAGCAGCTTGGGACCGGTGAATGAGGGCCAGTACTTC
CASSLGPVNEGQYF
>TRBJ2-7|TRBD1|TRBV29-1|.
TGCAGCGCCTGGGGACAGGCCGGGCAGTACTTC
CSAWGQAGQYF
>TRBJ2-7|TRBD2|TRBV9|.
TGTGCCAGCAGCGTAGGCCTAGCGGGAGGCCCCTCCTACGAGCAGTACTTC
CASSVGLAGGPSYEQYF
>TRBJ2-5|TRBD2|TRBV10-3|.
TGTGCCATCAGTCGGTACGGGAGGGAAGAGACCCAGTACTTC
CAISRYGREETQYF
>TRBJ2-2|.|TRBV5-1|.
TGCGCCAGCAGCTGGGCTATCACCGGGGAGCTGTTTTTT
CASSWAITGELFF
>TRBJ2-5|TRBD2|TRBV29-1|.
TGCAGCTTAAGCGGGGCCTGGGGAGAGACCCAGTACTTC
CSLSGAWGETQYF
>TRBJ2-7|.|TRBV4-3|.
TGCGCCAGCAGCCAAGACGGCTCGAGGACCTACGAGCAGTACTTC
CASSQDGSRTYEQYF
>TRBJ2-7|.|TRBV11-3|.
TGTGCCAGCAGCTACTCCGGAGGATCCTCTTACGAGCAGTACTTC
CASSYSGGSSYEQYF
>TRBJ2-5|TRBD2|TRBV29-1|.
TGCAGCACCTGGGCTTGGGGACTAGCGGGAGGTCCCCTGGGGACCCAGTACTTC
CSTWAWGLAGGPLGTQYF
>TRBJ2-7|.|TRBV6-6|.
TGTGCCAGCAGTCAAGGTCCCCAGGGGCTCTCCTACGAGCAGTACTTC
CASSQGPQGLSYEQYF
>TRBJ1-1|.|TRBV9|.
TGTGCCAGCAGCGATTCCGCGGGACTCCGGAGGAGAGCTTTCTTT
CASSDSAGLRRRAFF
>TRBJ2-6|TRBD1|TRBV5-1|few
TGCGCCAGCAGCTTTTACCCGGGACAGGGGGCGAAAGGGGCCAACGTCCTGACTTTC
CASSFYPGQGAKGANVLTF
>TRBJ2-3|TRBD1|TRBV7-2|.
TGTGCCAGCAGCTTGGGACAGGCGGGAAGCGGTACGCAGTATTTT
CASSLGQAGSGTQYF
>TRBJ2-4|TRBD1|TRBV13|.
TGTGCCAGCATCATGACAGGGAAAAGAGAAAACATTCAGTACTTC
CASIMTGKRENIQYF
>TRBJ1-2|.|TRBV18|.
TGTGCCAGCTCCCCCGAGACACCTCGAACCAACTATGGCTACACCTTC
CASSPETPRTNYGYTF
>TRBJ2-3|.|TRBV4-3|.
TGCGCCAGTGCGTTTTCTAGCGATGGTACAGATACGCAGTATTTT
CASAFSSDGTDTQYF
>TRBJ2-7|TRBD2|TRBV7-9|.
TGTGCCAGCAGCGTTGGGGAGGGAACCTACGAGCAGTACTTC
CASSVGEGTYEQYF
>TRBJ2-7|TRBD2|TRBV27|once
TGTGCCAGCAGGAGCGGGAGGGCTGGGGAGCAGTACTTC
CASRSGRAGEQYF
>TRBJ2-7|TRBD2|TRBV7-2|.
TGTGCCAGCAGCTCTATAGCGGGGGGGCGGGAGCAGTACTTC
CASSSIAGGREQYF
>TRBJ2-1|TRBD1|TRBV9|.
TGTGCCAGCAGCGTAGTAGGGGGCAAGAATGAGCAGTTCTTC
CASSVVGGKNEQFF
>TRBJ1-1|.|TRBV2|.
TGTGCCAGCAGTGCCAGGGTAGGGAGGACTGAAGCTTTCTTT
CASSARVGRTEAFF
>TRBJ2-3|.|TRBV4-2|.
TGTGCCAGCAGCCTCGGAGATACGCAGTATTTT
CASSLGDTQYF
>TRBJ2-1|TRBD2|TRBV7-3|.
TGTGCCAGCACCCCCCGGGGGGAGCCCTACAATGAGCAGTTCTTC
CASTPRGEPYNEQFF
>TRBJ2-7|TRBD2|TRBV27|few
TGTGCCAGCCGCCTCATATATGGGGGGGATGCCTACGAGCAGTACTTC
CASRLIYGGDAYEQYF
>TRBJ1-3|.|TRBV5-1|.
TGCGCCAGCAGCCCCGACAGAGGAAACACCATATATTTT
CASSPDRGNTIYF
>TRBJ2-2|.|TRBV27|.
TGTGCCAGCAGTTTGGCGGGGTCGAACACCGGGGAGCTGTTTTTT
CASSLAGSNTGELFF
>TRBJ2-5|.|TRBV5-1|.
TGCGCCAGCAGCCGAGGTGACGTTAGCGGCCAAGAGACCCAGTACTTC
CASSRGDVSGQETQYF
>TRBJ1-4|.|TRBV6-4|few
TGTGCCAGCACTCATGGGGGGGATTTTGAAAAACTGTTTTTT
CASTHGGDFEKLFF
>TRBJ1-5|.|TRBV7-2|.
TGTGCCAGCAGCCCAGTGCGGGGGAGCAATCAGCCCCAGCATTTT
CASSPVRGSNQPQHF